This T cell receptor (beta chain) was documented in a study of Ad26.COV2.S vaccination and SARS-CoV-2 variants. Across the study: The donor participated in the COV1001 trial, in its Ad26.COV2.S arm. The study's findings and limits: Substantial breadth in spike-specific CD8+ and CD4+ T cell responses was reportedly seen after vaccination.

Sequencing used immunoSEQ multiplex PCR; TCRdb keeps in-frame clones, though not all of them. The sample yields 300,000 to 400,000 clones, about nine tenths seen once. Remarks on this clone: What it binds is not known.

Treatment defined: some 19 received Ad26.COV2.S at low or high dose, single or two shots; roughly five received placebo; per-sample allocation not given. On day 63 after the first injection, vaccine and placebo recipients gave samples. The shot given was an Ad26 vector that makes Wuhan-strain SARS-CoV-2 spike. The CDR3 runs to 12 residues. V was shortened by 2 bases and J by 0 bases, with 2 bases between the two germline ends. In germline, CDR1 is SQVTM, CDR2 ANQGSEA. The sequence derives from a person aged 18-65 years who received the Ad26.COV2.S COVID-19 vaccine or a placebo. Sequences were derived from peripheral blood, sampled in a trial of Ad26.COV2.S vaccine versus placebo. The genes are TRBV29-1 and TRBJ1-3; D not certain. CDR3 loop: CSVEFSGNTIYF. In DNA, the CDR3 is TGCAGCGTTGAATTCTCTGGAAACACCATATATTTT.